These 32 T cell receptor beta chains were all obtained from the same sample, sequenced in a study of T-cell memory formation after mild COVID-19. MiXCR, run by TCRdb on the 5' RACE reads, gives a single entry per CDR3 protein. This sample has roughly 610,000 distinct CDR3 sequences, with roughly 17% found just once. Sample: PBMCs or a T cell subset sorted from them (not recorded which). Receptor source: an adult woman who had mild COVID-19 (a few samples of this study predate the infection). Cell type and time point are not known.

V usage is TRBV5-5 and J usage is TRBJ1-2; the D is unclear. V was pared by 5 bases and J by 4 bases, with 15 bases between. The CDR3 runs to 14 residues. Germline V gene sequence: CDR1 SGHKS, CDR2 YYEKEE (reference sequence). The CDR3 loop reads CASRNIQLSYGYTF. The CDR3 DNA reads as TGTGCCAGCAGAAATATACAGCTAAGCTATGGCTACACCTTC.

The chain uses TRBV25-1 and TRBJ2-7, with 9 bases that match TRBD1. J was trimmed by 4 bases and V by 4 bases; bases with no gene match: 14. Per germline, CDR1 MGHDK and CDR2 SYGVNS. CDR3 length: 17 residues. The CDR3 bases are TGTGCCAGCAGTGCGAACCGGGACAGGGAACAAGGGTACGAGCAGTACTTC. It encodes CASSANRDREQGYEQYF.

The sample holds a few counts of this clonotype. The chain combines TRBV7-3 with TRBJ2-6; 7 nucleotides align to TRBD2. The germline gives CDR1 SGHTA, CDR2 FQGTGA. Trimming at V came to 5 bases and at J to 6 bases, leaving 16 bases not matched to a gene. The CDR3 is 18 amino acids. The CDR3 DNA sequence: TGTGCCAGCAGCCCCATGGGAGGGGCCTCTCCGGTGGCCAACGTCCTGACTTTC. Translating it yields CASSPMGGASPVANVLTF.

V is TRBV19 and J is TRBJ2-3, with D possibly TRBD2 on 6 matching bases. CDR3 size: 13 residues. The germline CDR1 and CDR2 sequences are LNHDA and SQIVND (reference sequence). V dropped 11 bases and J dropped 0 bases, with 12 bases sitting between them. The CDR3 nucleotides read TGTGCCGCCAATAGCGGTAGCACAGATACGCAGTATTTT. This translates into CAANSGSTDTQYF.

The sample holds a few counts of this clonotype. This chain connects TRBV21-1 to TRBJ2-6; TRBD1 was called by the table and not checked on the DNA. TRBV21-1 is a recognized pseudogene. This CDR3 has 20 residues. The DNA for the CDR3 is TGTGCCAGCAGCATGGGACACGTCACTACTGCGGGCTCTGGGGCCAACGTCCTGACTTTC. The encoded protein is CASSMGHVTTAGSGANVLTF.

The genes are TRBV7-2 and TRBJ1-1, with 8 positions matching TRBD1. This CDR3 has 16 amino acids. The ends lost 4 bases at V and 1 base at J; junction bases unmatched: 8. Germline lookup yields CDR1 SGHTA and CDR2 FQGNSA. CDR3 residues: CASSSDRTGRNTEAFF. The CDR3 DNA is TGTGCCAGCAGCTCGGACCGGACAGGGAGGAACACTGAAGCTTTCTTT. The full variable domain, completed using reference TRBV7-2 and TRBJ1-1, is GAGVSQSPSNKVTEKGKDVELRCDPISGHTALYWYRQSLGQGLEFLIYFQGNSAPDKSGLPSDRFSAERTGGSVSTLTIQRTQQEDSAVYLCASSSDRTGRNTEAFFGQGTRLTVV.

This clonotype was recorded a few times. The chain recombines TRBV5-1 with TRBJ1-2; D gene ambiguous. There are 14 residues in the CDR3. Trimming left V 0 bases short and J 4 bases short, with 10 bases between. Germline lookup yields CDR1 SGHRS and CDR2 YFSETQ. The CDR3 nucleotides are TGCGCCAGCAGCTTGGAGGTGGGAAGCTATGGCTACACCTTC. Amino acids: CASSLEVGSYGYTF.

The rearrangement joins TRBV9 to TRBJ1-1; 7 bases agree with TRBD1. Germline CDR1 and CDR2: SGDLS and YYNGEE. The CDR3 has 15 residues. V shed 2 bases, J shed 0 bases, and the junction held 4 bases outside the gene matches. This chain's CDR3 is CASSVEGTVNTEAFF. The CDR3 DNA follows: TGTGCCAGCAGCGTGGAAGGGACAGTGAACACTGAAGCTTTCTTT.

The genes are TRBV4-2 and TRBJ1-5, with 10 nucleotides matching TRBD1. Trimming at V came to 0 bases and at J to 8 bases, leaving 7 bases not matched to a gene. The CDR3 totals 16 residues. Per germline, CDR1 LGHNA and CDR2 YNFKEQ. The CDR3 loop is CASSQDRDRGLEPQHF. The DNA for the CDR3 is TGTGCCAGCAGCCAAGATCGGGACAGGGGTTTGGAGCCCCAGCATTTT.

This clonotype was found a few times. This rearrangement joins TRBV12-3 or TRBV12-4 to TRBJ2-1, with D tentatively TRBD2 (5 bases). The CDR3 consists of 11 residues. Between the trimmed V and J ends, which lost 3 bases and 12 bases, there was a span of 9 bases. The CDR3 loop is CASSLGGGQFF. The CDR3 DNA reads TGTGCCAGCAGTTTGGGCGGAGGGCAGTTCTTC.

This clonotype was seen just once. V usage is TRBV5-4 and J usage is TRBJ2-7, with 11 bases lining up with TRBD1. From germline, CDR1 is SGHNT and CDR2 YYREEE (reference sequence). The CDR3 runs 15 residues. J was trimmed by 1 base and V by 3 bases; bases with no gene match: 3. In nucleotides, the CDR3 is TGTGCCAGCAGCTGGGGACAGGGGGATTCCTACGAGCAGTACTTC. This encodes CASSWGQGDSYEQYF.

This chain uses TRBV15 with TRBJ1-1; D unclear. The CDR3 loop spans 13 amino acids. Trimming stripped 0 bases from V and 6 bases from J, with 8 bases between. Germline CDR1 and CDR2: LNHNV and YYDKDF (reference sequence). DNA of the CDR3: TGTGCCACCAGCAGAGAGAAGGGTTCTGAAGCTTTCTTT. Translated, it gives CATSREKGSEAFF. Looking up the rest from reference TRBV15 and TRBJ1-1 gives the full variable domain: DAMVIQNPRYQVTQFGKPVTLSCSQTLNHNVMYWYQQKSSQAPKLLFHYYDKDFNNEADTPDNFQSRRPNTSFCFLDIRSPGLGDTAMYLCATSREKGSEAFFGQGTRLTVV.

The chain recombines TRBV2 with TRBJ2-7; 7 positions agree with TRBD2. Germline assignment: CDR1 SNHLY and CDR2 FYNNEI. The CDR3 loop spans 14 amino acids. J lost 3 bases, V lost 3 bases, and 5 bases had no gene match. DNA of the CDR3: TGTGCCAGCAGTGAGGCTAGCGGATTCTACGAGCAGTACTTC. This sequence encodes CASSEASGFYEQYF. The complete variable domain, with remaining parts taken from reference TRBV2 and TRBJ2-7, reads EPEVTQTPSHQVTQMGQEVILRCVPISNHLYFYWYRQILGQKVEFLVSFYNNEISEKSEIFDDQFSVERPDGSNFTLKIRSTKLEDSAMYFCASSEASGFYEQYFGPGTRLTVT.

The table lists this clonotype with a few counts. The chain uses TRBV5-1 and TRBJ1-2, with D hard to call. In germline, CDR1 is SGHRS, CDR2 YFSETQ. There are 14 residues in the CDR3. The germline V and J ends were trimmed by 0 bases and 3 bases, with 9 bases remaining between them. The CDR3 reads CASSLVRGDYGYTF. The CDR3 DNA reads TGCGCCAGCAGCTTGGTCCGGGGTGACTATGGCTACACCTTC. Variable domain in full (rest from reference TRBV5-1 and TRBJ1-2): KAGVTQTPRYLIKTRGQQVTLSCSPISGHRSVSWYQQTPGQGLQFLFEYFSETQRNKGNFPGRFSGRQFSNSRSEMNVSTLELGDSALYLCASSLVRGDYGYTFGSGTRLTVV.

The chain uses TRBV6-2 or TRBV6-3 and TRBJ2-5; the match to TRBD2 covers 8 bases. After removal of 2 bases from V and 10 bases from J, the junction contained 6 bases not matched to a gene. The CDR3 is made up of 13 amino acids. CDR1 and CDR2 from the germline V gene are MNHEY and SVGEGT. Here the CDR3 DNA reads TGTGCCAGCAGTTACGCACTAGCGGAGGACCAGTACTTC. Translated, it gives CASSYALAEDQYF.

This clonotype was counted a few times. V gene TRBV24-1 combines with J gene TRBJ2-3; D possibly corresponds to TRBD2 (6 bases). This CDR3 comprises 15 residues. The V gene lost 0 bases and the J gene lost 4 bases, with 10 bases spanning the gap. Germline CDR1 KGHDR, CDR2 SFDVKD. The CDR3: CATSDLRGGADTQYF. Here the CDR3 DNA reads TGTGCCACCAGTGATTTGAGGGGAGGAGCAGATACGCAGTATTTT.

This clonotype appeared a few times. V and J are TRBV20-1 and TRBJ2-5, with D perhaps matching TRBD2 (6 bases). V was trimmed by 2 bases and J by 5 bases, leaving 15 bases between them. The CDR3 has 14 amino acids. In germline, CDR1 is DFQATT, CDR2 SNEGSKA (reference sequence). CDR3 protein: CSARKSGTPETQYF. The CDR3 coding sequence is TGCAGTGCTAGAAAGTCCGGGACTCCGGAGACCCAGTACTTC.

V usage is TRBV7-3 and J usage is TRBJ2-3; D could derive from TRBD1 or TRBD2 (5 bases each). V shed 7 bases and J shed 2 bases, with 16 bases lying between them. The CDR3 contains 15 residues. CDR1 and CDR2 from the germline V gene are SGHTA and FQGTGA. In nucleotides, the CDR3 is TGTGCCAGCACCCCCTCGGGGCGGTCCACAGATACGCAGTATTTT. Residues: CASTPSGRSTDTQYF.

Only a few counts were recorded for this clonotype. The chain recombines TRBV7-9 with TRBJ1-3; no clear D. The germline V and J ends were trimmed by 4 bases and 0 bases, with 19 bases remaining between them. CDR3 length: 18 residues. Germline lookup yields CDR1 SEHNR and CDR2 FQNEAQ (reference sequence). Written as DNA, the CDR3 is TGTGCCAGCAGCTACTTGGGTTCGGGCGGAGCCTCTGGAAACACCATATATTTT. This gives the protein CASSYLGSGGASGNTIYF.

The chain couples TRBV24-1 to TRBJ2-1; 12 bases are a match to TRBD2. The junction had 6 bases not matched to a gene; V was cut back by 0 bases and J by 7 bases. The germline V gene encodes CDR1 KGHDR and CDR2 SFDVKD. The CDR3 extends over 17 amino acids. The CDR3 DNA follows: TGTGCCACCAGTGATTTGATGACTAGCGGGAGCCGGAATGAGCAGTTCTTC. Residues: CATSDLMTSGSRNEQFF.

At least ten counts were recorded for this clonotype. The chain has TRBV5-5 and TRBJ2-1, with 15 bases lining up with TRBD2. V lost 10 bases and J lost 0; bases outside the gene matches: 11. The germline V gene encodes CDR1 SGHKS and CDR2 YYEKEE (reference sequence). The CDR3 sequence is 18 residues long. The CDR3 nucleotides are TGTGCCTCCTCGGGACTAGCGGGAGGCGTAAGCTCCTACAATGAGCAGTTCTTC. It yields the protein CASSGLAGGVSSYNEQFF.

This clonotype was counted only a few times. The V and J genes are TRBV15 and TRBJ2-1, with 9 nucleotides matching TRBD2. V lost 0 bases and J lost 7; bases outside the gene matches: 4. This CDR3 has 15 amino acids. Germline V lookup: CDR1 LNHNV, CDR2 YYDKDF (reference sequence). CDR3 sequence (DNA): TGTGCCACCAGCAGAGATAGCAGCGGGAGGAATGAGCAGTTCTTC. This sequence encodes CATSRDSSGRNEQFF.

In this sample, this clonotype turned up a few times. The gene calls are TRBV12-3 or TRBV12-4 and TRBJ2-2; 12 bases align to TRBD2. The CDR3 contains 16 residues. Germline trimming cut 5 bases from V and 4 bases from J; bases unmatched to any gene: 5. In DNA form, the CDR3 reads TGTGCCAGCAGTCCGGGACTAGCGGGCCTCACCGGGGAGCTGTTTTTT. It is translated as CASSPGLAGLTGELFF.

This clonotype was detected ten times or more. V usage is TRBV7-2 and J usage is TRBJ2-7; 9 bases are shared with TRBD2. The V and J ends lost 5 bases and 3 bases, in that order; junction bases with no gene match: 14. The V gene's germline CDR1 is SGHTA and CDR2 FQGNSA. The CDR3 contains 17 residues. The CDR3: CASSPTPRLAVDYEQYF. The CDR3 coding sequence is TGTGCCAGCAGCCCTACCCCCAGACTAGCGGTTGACTACGAGCAGTACTTC. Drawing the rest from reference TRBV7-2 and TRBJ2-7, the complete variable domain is GAGVSQSPSNKVTEKGKDVELRCDPISGHTALYWYRQSLGQGLEFLIYFQGNSAPDKSGLPSDRFSAERTGGSVSTLTIQRTQQEDSAVYLCASSPTPRLAVDYEQYFGPGTRLTVT.

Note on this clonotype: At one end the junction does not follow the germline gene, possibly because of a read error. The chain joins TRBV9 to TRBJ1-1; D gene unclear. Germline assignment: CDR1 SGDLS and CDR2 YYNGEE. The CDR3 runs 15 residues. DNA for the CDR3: TGTGCCAGCAGCGAGAGAGGGATCTTGAACACTGAAGATTTCTTT. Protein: CASSERGILNTEDFF.

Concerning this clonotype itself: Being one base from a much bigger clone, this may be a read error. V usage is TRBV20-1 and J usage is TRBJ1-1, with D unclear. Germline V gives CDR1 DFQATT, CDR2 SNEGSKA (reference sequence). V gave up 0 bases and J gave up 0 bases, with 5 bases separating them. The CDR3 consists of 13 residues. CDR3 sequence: CSARDGVNTEAFF. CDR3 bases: TGCAGTGCTAGAGACGGGGTGAACACTGAAGCTTTCTTT.

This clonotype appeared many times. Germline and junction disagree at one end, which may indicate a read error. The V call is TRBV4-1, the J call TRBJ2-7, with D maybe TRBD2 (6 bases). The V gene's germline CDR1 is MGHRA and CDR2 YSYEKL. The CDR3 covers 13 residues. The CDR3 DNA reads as TGTGCCAGCAGCCAAGTAGGAGGGGACGAGCAGTACTTC. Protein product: CASSQVGGDEQYF.

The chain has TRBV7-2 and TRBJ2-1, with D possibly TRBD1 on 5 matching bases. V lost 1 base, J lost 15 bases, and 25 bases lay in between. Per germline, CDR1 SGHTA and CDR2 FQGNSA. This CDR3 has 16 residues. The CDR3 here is CASSLVGQVRAAWWFF. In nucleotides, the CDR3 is TGTGCCAGCAGCTTAGTGGGTCAGGTCAGGGCAGCTTGGTGGTTCTTC. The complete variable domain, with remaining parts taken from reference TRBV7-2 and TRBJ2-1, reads GAGVSQSPSNKVTEKGKDVELRCDPISGHTALYWYRQSLGQGLEFLIYFQGNSAPDKSGLPSDRFSAERTGGSVSTLTIQRTQQEDSAVYLCASSLVGQVRAAWWFFGPGTRLTVL.

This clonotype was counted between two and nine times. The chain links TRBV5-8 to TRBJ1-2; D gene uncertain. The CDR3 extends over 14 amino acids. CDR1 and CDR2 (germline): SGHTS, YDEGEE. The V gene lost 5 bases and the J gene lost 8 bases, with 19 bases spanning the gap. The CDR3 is CASRDGESLGGYTF. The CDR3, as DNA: TGTGCCAGCAGGGATGGGGAGTCTTTGGGAGGCTACACCTTC.

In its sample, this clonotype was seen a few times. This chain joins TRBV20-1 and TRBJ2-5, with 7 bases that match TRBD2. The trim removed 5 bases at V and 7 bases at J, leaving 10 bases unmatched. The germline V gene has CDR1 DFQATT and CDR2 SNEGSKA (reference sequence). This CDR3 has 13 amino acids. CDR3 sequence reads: CSAPAGYLLTQYF. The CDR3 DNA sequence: TGCAGTGCTCCAGCGGGGTACCTGTTGACCCAGTACTTC.

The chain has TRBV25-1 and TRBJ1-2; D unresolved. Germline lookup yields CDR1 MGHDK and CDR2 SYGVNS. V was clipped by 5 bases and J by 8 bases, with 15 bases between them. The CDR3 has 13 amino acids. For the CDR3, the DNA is TGTGCCAGCAGTCCTACCGGGAGGGAAGGCTACACCTTC. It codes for CASSPTGREGYTF.

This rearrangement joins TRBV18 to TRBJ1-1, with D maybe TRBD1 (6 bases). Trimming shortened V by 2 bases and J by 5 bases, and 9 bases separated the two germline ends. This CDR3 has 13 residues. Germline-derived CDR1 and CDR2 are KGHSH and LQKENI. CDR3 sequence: CASSPTGWTEAFF. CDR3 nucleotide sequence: TGTGCCAGCTCACCAACAGGGTGGACTGAAGCTTTCTTT.